The rows below give T cell receptor beta chains drawn from one sample of a study of CD8+CD57+ T cells in acquired aplastic anemia. A single record per CDR3 protein comes from TCRdb applying MiXCR to the reads. The sample consists of 250,000 to 350,000 distinct CDR3 sequences, 55% to 65% of them appearing once. The specimen sequenced was sorted CD4+, CD8+, or CD8+CD57+ T cells (not recorded which) from PBMCs. The origin of the receptors is a human donor with severe aplastic anemia or a healthy control (not recorded which). Both conserved end residues are part of each CDR3.

j_gene,len,v_gene,CDR3aa
TRBJ2-5,13,TRBV15,CATSRGYQETQYF
TRBJ2-7,14,TRBV6-6,CASAKGGLSYEQYF
TRBJ2-1,13,TRBV5-1,CASSLGQAGEQFF
TRBJ1-6,16,TRBV6-5,CASSPDRGHGNSPLHF
TRBJ2-4,17,TRBV4-3,CASSRGTANKGEDIQYF
TRBJ1-1,13,TRBV29-1,CSVEEGLNTEAFF
TRBJ1-3,11,TRBV12-3/TRBV12-4,CASSFLDVATF
TRBJ2-3,11,TRBV25-1,CASTTGRREYF
TRBJ1-4,15,TRBV7-9,CASSLGSSFNEKLFF
TRBJ2-5,13,TRBV12-3/TRBV12-4,CASRWDSQETQYF
TRBJ2-7,12,TRBV29-1,CSVGGQGAQQYF